What follows describes a single T cell receptor beta chain. Germline assignment: CDR1 SGHRS and CDR2 YFSETQ. The length of the CDR3 is 13 residues. Trimming removed 2 bases from V and 6 bases from J, with 9 bases in between. This sample is part of a study of blood T cell repertoires in COVID-19. Study as a whole: The United States, Italy and Spain were the sources of the acute and convalescent COVID-19 samples. The analysed material was cDNA or gDNA that came from T cells, B-cell-depleted T cells, or PBMCs.

Authors' data handling: Estimation of nucleated cell counts relied on the amplification of reference gene primers. Produced via immunoSEQ multiplex PCR; TCRdb's table is partial and in-frame only. That table is the source of V, J and clone size, and D and trimming were worked out from the DNA. The sample holds about 200,000 clones, 82% seen once. Researchers sorted participants into cohorts using their self-reported clinical history. The chain couples TRBV5-1 to TRBJ2-1; D not resolved. Sequenced: PBMCs or T cells enriched from blood (not recorded which). This receptor was identified in a man aged 35 to 55 who had recovered from COVID-19. CDR3 nucleotides: TGCGCCAGCAGCTTCCAGCCGGGCAATGAGCAGTTCTTC. It encodes CASSFQPGNEQFF.